The present T cell receptor beta chain was sequenced within a study of a mutant IDH1 vaccine in newly diagnosed glioma. Overall study results and limits: Pseudoprogression appeared unlinked to shifts in leading peripheral T cell clonotypes.

With 0 bases clipped from V and 7 bases from J, the junction kept 6 bases outside the gene matches. The V gene's germline CDR1 is MNHEY and CDR2 SVGAGI. This CDR3 is 14 amino acids long. TCRdb's table, derived via immunoSEQ multiplex PCR, lists solely in-frame clones and lacks some. Of 30,000 to 40,000 clones detected, roughly 90% appear once; the ten largest clones hold about a sixth. Time point indicated: baseline, week 1 (first vaccination visit). Described treatment: pre-vaccination baseline after standard-of-care therapy. Notes on this clone: Its antigen is currently unknown.

This specimen was PBMCs, taken from a glioma patient treated with radiotherapy, temozolomide or both. This TCR derives from a man between 18 and 35 years old with glioma. The J gene is TRBJ2-7, the V gene TRBV6-5; 7 nucleotides align to TRBD2. The CDR3 bases are TGTGCCAGCAGTTACTCGAGAGGGAGGGGAGAGCAGTACTTC. Residues: CASSYSRGRGEQYF.